Each of the 21 T cell receptor beta chains below was sequenced from the same sample in a study of blood T cell repertoires in COVID-19. The protocol was immunoSEQ multiplex PCR, while the TCRdb copy is restricted to in-frame clones and leaves out a portion. Of 35,000 to 55,000 clones in the sample, about nine tenths were seen once. Sequences were obtained from peripheral blood. Receptor source: a man between 70 and 80 years old with active COVID-19.

The genes are TRBV18 and TRBJ1-5, with a weak D call TRBD1 (5 bases). V was clipped by 1 base and J by 6 bases, with 10 bases between them. CDR1 is KGHSH and CDR2 is LQKENI in the germline V gene. This CDR3 is built from 14 residues. The CDR3 is CASSPRQGLQPQHF. DNA of the CDR3: TGTGCCAGCTCACCACGGCAGGGACTTCAGCCCCAGCATTTT.

This clone was seen only a few times. This chain connects TRBV2 to TRBJ1-5; 8 bases are a match to TRBD1. The V segment lost 7 bases and the J segment 9 bases; nucleotides outside the gene matches: 17. In germline, CDR1 is SNHLY, CDR2 FYNNEI. The CDR3 loop spans 16 amino acids. CDR3 bases: TGTGCCAGCACGGACGACGCCCGACAGGGGCCTAGGCCCCAGCATTTT. As protein: CASTDDARQGPRPQHF.

The rearrangement links TRBV19 to TRBJ2-5; TRBD1 might be the D (6 bases). V shed 6 bases and J shed 5 bases, with 13 bases lying between them. The CDR3 has 13 residues. Germline-derived CDR1 and CDR2 are LNHDA and SQIVND (reference sequence). The CDR3 DNA reads as TGTGCCAGTAGCAGAACAGGGTGGGAGACCCAGTACTTC. Protein sequence: CASSRTGWETQYF.

The chain employs TRBV21-1 and TRBJ1-1; the table's D call of TRBD1 was not tested on the DNA. TRBV21-1 constitutes a pseudogene. There are 14 residues in the CDR3. The CDR3 reads CASTPTGGNTEAFF. The CDR3 DNA reads as TGTGCCAGCACCCCGACAGGGGGTAACACTGAAGCTTTCTTT.

The chain links TRBV5-6 to TRBJ2-3; maybe TRBD1 (5 bases). The V end was cut by 2 bases, the J end by 4 bases, with 8 bases between. This CDR3 spans 13 amino acids. The germline V gene encodes CDR1 SGHDT and CDR2 YYEEEE. CDR3 in DNA: TGTGCCAGCAGCTTCCAGGGCCCAGATACGCAGTATTTT. Translating it yields CASSFQGPDTQYF.

The chain joins TRBV28 to TRBJ2-7; TRBD2 matches at 10 bases. The CDR3 covers 13 residues. V shed 7 bases, J shed 4 bases, and the junction held 4 bases outside the gene matches. In germline, CDR1 is MDHEN, CDR2 SYDVKM. The CDR3 reads CASKLAGVYEQYF. As DNA, the CDR3 is TGTGCCAGCAAGCTAGCGGGAGTGTACGAGCAGTACTTC.

This rearrangement joins TRBV5-6 to TRBJ2-3; 10 positions match TRBD2. CDR3 length: 16 amino acids. Germline V CDR1 and CDR2: SGHDT, YYEEEE. The V and J ends lost 0 bases and 9 bases, in that order; junction bases with no gene match: 10. The DNA of the CDR3 is TGTGCCAGCAGCTTGGTGGGAAGCGGGGGGGCCAGGACGCAGTATTTT. Amino acids: CASSLVGSGGARTQYF.

The rearrangement uses TRBV7-9 and TRBJ1-3; 8 bases align to TRBD1. Unmatched junction bases numbered 6, after V lost 5 bases and J lost 6 bases. Germline lookup yields CDR1 SEHNR and CDR2 FQNEAQ (reference sequence). The CDR3 consists of 14 residues. The CDR3 nucleotides read TGTGCCAGCAGCGGGGGACAGGCTCTAAACACCATATATTTT. This sequence encodes CASSGGQALNTIYF.

The genes are TRBV28 and TRBJ1-5, with D perhaps TRBD1 (6 bases). Trimming took 6 bases from V and 5 from J, leaving 17 bases between them. Per the germline V gene, CDR1 is MDHEN and CDR2 is SYDVKM. The CDR3 contains 15 residues. CDR3 DNA sequence: TGTGCCAGCAGGGAGGAATACAGGGTGGATCAGCCCCAGCATTTT. Encoded protein: CASREEYRVDQPQHF.

The chain carries TRBV27 and TRBJ1-5; perhaps TRBD1 as D (6 bases). Germline V lookup: CDR1 MNHEY, CDR2 SMNVEV (reference sequence). V lost 2 bases and J 1 base, leaving 12 bases between the germline ends. The CDR3 contains 16 residues. CDR3 bases: TGTGCCAGCAGTTTAAATTCAGGGGTAAGCAATCAGCCCCAGCATTTT. Translation: CASSLNSGVSNQPQHF.

The gene calls are TRBV6-5 and TRBJ1-6, with 9 nucleotides matching TRBD1. Trimming took 3 bases from V and 7 from J; bases not matched to a gene: 4. Germline V gene sequence: CDR1 MNHEY, CDR2 SVGAGI. This CDR3 comprises 15 residues. The CDR3 coding sequence is TGTGCCAGCAGTTATAAAGGACAGGGGAATTCACCCCTCCACTTT. The encoded protein is CASSYKGQGNSPLHF.

The sample holds one count of this clone. The V gene is TRBV7-9, the J gene TRBJ2-1; 8 nucleotides match TRBD2. The ends lost 1 base at V and 10 bases at J; junction bases unmatched: 9. Germline CDR1 is SEHNR and CDR2 is FQNEAQ (reference sequence). This CDR3 region has 15 residues. CDR3 DNA: TGTGCCAGCAGCTTAGAGACGGGAGGGCCACGGGAGCAGTTCTTC. Its translation is CASSLETGGPREQFF.

The chain employs TRBV5-6 and TRBJ1-2; no definite D call. Per germline, CDR1 SGHDT and CDR2 YYEEEE. V lost 6 bases and J lost 5, with 11 bases in between. There are 12 residues in the CDR3. CDR3 region: CASTRDGYGYTF. The CDR3 bases are TGTGCCAGCACGCGAGACGGGTATGGCTACACCTTC. The whole variable domain, filled in from reference TRBV5-6 and TRBJ1-2, reads DAGVTQSPTHLIKTRGQQVTLRCSPKSGHDTVSWYQQALGQGPQFIFQYYEEEERQRGNFPDRFSGHQFPNYSSELNVNALLLGDSALYLCASTRDGYGYTFGSGTRLTVV.

The chain joins TRBV6-2 or TRBV6-3 to TRBJ2-1; tentative D call: TRBD2 (5 bases). V was pared by 4 bases and J by 7 bases, with 17 bases between. The CDR3 covers 15 residues. The germline gives CDR1 MNHEY, CDR2 SVGEGT. The CDR3 loop reads CASSSHAPSGNEQFF. CDR3 nucleotides: TGTGCCAGCAGTTCCCATGCCCCCTCGGGAAATGAGCAGTTCTTC.

This chain joins TRBV18 and TRBJ1-1; D remains unclear. The CDR3 consists of 13 residues. Germline CDR1 reads KGHSH; CDR2 reads LQKENI. Trimming left V 4 bases short and J 11 bases short, with 17 bases between. CDR3 protein: CASSQLSGYEAFF. The CDR3 nucleotides read TGTGCCAGCTCACAACTGTCGGGGTACGAGGCTTTCTTT.

This chain connects TRBV7-3 to TRBJ2-5; 12 bases align to TRBD2. V shed 4 bases, J shed 1 base, and the junction held 1 base outside the gene matches. Germline-derived CDR1 and CDR2 are SGHTA and FQGTGA. The CDR3 loop spans 15 amino acids. The CDR3 DNA follows: TGTGCCAGCAGCTCGGGACTAGCGGGCCAAGAGACCCAGTACTTC. It is translated as CASSSGLAGQETQYF.

This rearrangement joins TRBV24-1 to TRBJ1-3; 8 bases are a match to TRBD1. Trimming at V came to 3 bases and at J to 1 base, leaving 7 bases not matched to a gene. The CDR3 consists of 17 residues. The germline V gene encodes CDR1 KGHDR and CDR2 SFDVKD. Here the CDR3 reads CATSDPGQVGSGNTIYF. The CDR3 bases are TGTGCCACCAGTGATCCGGGACAGGTGGGATCTGGAAACACCATATATTTT.

The chain carries TRBV28 and TRBJ1-5, with D tentatively TRBD1 (6 bases). Germline V lookup: CDR1 MDHEN, CDR2 SYDVKM. V was trimmed by 1 base and J by 8 bases, leaving 21 bases between them. The CDR3 spans 17 residues. CDR3 protein: CASSLYYSTGTWEPQHF. DNA for the CDR3: TGTGCCAGCAGTTTATATTACTCTACAGGGACGTGGGAGCCCCAGCATTTT.

CDR3 nucleotide sequence: TGTGCCAGCTCACCAGGGCTAGCGGGATATAAGGAGACCCAGTACTTC. This gives the protein CASSPGLAGYKETQYF. The chain uses TRBV18 and TRBJ2-5; 9 bases align to TRBD2. Germline lookup yields CDR1 KGHSH and CDR2 LQKENI. The CDR3 runs to 16 residues. Trimming at V came to 2 bases and at J to 5 bases, leaving 9 bases not matched to a gene.

V gene TRBV4-3 combines with J gene TRBJ2-1, with 7 positions matching TRBD1. The V segment lost 2 bases and the J segment 12 bases; nucleotides outside the gene matches: 7. This CDR3 region has 13 residues. Germline loops: CDR1 LGHNA, CDR2 YSLEER. CDR3 coding DNA: TGCGCCAGCAGCCAACTGTCGACAGGGAGGCAGTTCTTC. This gives the protein CASSQLSTGRQFF.

V gene TRBV19 combines with J gene TRBJ1-2; 8 bases fit TRBD1. V gave up 3 bases and J gave up 2 bases; unmatched junction bases: 2. Germline CDR1 reads LNHDA; CDR2 reads SQIVND (reference sequence). This CDR3 is 14 amino acids long. CDR3 amino acids: CASSMQGANYGYTF. CDR3 coding DNA: TGTGCCAGTAGTATGCAGGGGGCGAACTATGGCTACACCTTC.